These 21 T cell receptor beta chains came from one sample sequenced in a study of T cell responses to AZD1222 COVID-19 vaccine. Only in-frame clones appear in the TCRdb table, and some are missing; sequencing was by immunoSEQ multiplex PCR. Here the sample spans 95,000 to 150,000 clones, about 90% being singletons. This sample comprised peripheral blood, obtained 28 days after the second AZD1222 dose. The source is an adult who received the AZD1222 COVID-19 vaccine.

CDR3 sequence reads: CASSYTGDAQPQHF. CDR3 nucleotides: TGTGCCAGCAGCTATACAGGGGATGCTCAGCCCCAGCATTTT. This chain connects TRBV28 to TRBJ1-5; TRBD1 matches at 7 bases. CDR1 MDHEN and CDR2 SYDVKM come from the germline V gene. The CDR3 covers 14 residues. V trimming: 6 bases; J trimming: 6 bases; junction bases outside the gene matches: 8.

The chain employs TRBV6-6 and TRBJ2-5; 7 nucleotides line up with TRBD1. The trim removed 6 bases at V and 5 bases at J, leaving 9 bases unmatched. Per germline, CDR1 MNHNY and CDR2 SVGAGI (reference sequence). This CDR3 comprises 14 residues. CDR3 bases: TGTGCCAGCAGGGATTTGACAGGGTCGGAGACCCAGTACTTC. Its translation: CASRDLTGSETQYF.

J is TRBJ2-3 and V is TRBV11-2; TRBD2 aligns across 8 bases. V lost 6 bases and J lost 2; bases outside the gene matches: 10. The germline V gene has CDR1 SGHAT and CDR2 FQNNGV. The CDR3 is 16 residues long. This chain's CDR3 is CASRYRSSGFTDTQYF. DNA for the CDR3: TGTGCCAGCAGATATCGGTCTAGCGGGTTCACAGATACGCAGTATTTT.

This clone was seen once. The chain has TRBV4-2 and TRBJ2-1, with D possibly being TRBD2 (6 bases). This CDR3 comprises 17 residues. CDR1 and CDR2 from the germline V gene are LGHNA and YNFKEQ. Trimming removed 0 bases at V and 2 bases at J, with 14 bases between. Here the CDR3 DNA reads TGTGCCAGCAGCCAAGATCTTCGACTAGTTACCTACAATGAGCAGTTCTTC. Its protein is CASSQDLRLVTYNEQFF.

The sample holds one count of this clone. The chain recombines TRBV7-8 with TRBJ2-3, with 8 bases identical to TRBD2. The CDR3 is made up of 16 amino acids. Germline CDR1 is SGHVS and CDR2 is FQNEAQ. With V trimmed by 5 bases and J by 3 bases, 10 bases remained unmatched. CDR3 DNA: TGTGCCAGCAGCCTGCGGAGCGGGGGCCGGACAGATACGCAGTATTTT. Protein sequence: CASSLRSGGRTDTQYF.

In this sample, this clone turned up once. This sequence joins TRBV5-8 and TRBJ1-1; perhaps TRBD1 as D (5 bases). The CDR3 covers 14 residues. Germline V gene data show CDR1 as SGHTS and CDR2 as YDEGEE. Trimming took 0 bases from V and 5 from J, leaving 11 bases between them. In nucleotides, the CDR3 is TGTGCCAGCAGCTTGGCCGGCAAGGGGACTGAAGCTTTCTTT. Protein: CASSLAGKGTEAFF.

This sequence joins TRBV19 and TRBJ1-2; D possibly corresponds to TRBD1 (5 bases). CDR3 length: 14 residues. Germline assignment: CDR1 LNHDA and CDR2 SQIVND (reference sequence). V lost 3 bases to trimming and J lost 4 bases, with 12 bases between them. The CDR3 protein is CASSISETAYGYTF. The CDR3 DNA reads TGTGCCAGTAGTATCAGTGAGACAGCCTATGGCTACACCTTC.

The chain recombines TRBV5-1 with TRBJ1-2; tentatively, D is TRBD1 (5 bases). CDR1 and CDR2 (germline): SGHRS, YFSETQ. The V and J ends lost 5 bases and 8 bases respectively, with 19 bases between them. The CDR3 length is 14 residues. The CDR3 sequence: CASSEPGPMRGYTF. The CDR3 DNA follows: TGCGCCAGCAGTGAGCCGGGGCCTATGCGGGGCTACACCTTC.

J is TRBJ2-1 and V is TRBV5-5, with a possible D match to TRBD2 (6 bases). This CDR3 contains 18 residues. Trimming took off 0 bases at V and 0 bases at J, with 16 bases between the two ends. CDR1 is SGHKS and CDR2 is YYEKEE in the germline V gene (reference sequence). CDR3 sequence reads: CASSLDLGDSYSYNEQFF. In DNA, the CDR3 is TGTGCCAGCAGCTTGGATTTAGGGGACTCTTACTCCTACAATGAGCAGTTCTTC.

V gene TRBV2 combines with J gene TRBJ2-7, with D possibly matching TRBD1 (5 bases). V gave up 7 bases and J gave up 5 bases, with 6 bases separating them. The V gene's germline CDR1 is SNHLY and CDR2 FYNNEI. This CDR3 spans 10 amino acids. CDR3 bases: TGTGCCAGCAAAGGGGACGAGCAGTACTTC. This encodes CASKGDEQYF.

V and J are TRBV7-9 and TRBJ1-2; D is unclear. Germline CDR1 is SEHNR and CDR2 is FQNEAQ (reference sequence). The ends were cut back, 4 bases at V and 7 bases at J, with 22 bases in the middle. The CDR3 consists of 16 residues. CDR3: CASSSAPSSPPFGYTF. CDR3 DNA: TGTGCCAGCAGCTCAGCACCCTCAAGCCCTCCCTTTGGCTACACCTTC.

This clone occurred once. The chain joins TRBV9 to TRBJ1-6, with D uncertain. Germline V gene sequence: CDR1 SGDLS, CDR2 YYNGEE. Trimming removed 2 bases at V and 7 bases at J, with 13 bases between. CDR3 length: 15 amino acids. The DNA for the CDR3 is TGTGCCAGCAGCGTCGGTGACACCGCGAATTCACCCCTCCACTTT. It translates to CASSVGDTANSPLHF.

The V gene is TRBV7-6, the J gene TRBJ2-1, with TRBD2 matching 7 bases. The length of the CDR3 is 16 residues. Germline V gene sequence: CDR1 SGHVS, CDR2 FNYEAQ. V shed 2 bases, J shed 8 bases, and the junction held 12 bases outside the gene matches. The DNA of the CDR3 is TGTGCCAGCAGCTTATTGGGCGGGAGTAGGGGCGATGAGCAGTTCTTC. Residues: CASSLLGGSRGDEQFF.

The rearrangement joins TRBV5-1 to TRBJ2-1; TRBD2 matches at 7 bases. Germline trimming cut 2 bases from V and 0 bases from J; bases unmatched to any gene: 5. Germline V gene lookup returns CDR1 SGHRS and CDR2 YFSETQ. CDR3 size: 16 residues. The DNA for the CDR3 is TGCGCCAGCAGCTTCTCTAGCGGTAGCTCCTACAATGAGCAGTTCTTC. As protein: CASSFSSGSSYNEQFF.

The rearrangement joins TRBV18 to TRBJ2-1; 10 bases fit TRBD1. Germline-derived CDR1 and CDR2 are KGHSH and LQKENI. The CDR3 sequence is 15 residues long. J gave up 10 bases and V 3 bases, and 9 bases lay outside the gene matches. Written as DNA, the CDR3 is TGTGCCAGCTCACCTCAAAGGACAGGGGGTGGAGAGCAGTTCTTC. It is translated as CASSPQRTGGGEQFF.

The gene calls are TRBV19 and TRBJ1-4; D not resolved. The CDR3 loop spans 13 amino acids. V shed 1 base and J shed 8 bases, with 8 bases lying between them. Germline V gene lookup returns CDR1 LNHDA and CDR2 SQIVND (reference sequence). The CDR3 spells CASSIGLEEKLFF. The DNA of the CDR3 is TGTGCCAGTAGTATAGGCTTGGAAGAAAAACTGTTTTTT.

This rearrangement joins TRBV19 to TRBJ2-2, with 8 nucleotides matching TRBD1. V was clipped by 7 bases and J by 1 base; unmatched bases: 5. CDR3 length: 15 residues. Germline CDR1 is LNHDA and CDR2 is SQIVND (reference sequence). CDR3: CASTGTGMNTGELFF. For the CDR3, the DNA is TGTGCCAGTACTGGGACAGGAATGAACACCGGGGAGCTGTTTTTT.

The chain joins TRBV5-4 to TRBJ2-5, with D possibly TRBD1 on 5 matching bases. V shed 0 bases and J shed 1 base, with 13 bases lying between them. Germline V CDR1 and CDR2: SGHNT, YYREEE (reference sequence). The CDR3 is made up of 16 amino acids. CDR3 sequence: CASSLDPQQAQETQYF. CDR3 coding DNA: TGTGCCAGCAGCTTGGACCCCCAACAGGCCCAAGAGACCCAGTACTTC.

The chain joins TRBV11-2 to TRBJ2-5; 7 bases line up with TRBD2. This CDR3 spans 14 amino acids. Per the germline V gene, CDR1 is SGHAT and CDR2 is FQNNGV. Unmatched junction bases numbered 3, after V lost 4 bases and J lost 1 base. The CDR3 sequence: CASSSLAVQETQYF. The CDR3 DNA reads TGTGCCAGCAGCTCCCTAGCGGTCCAAGAGACCCAGTACTTC.

V is TRBV6-6 and J is TRBJ1-4; possibly TRBD1 for D (5 bases). Germline lookup yields CDR1 MNHNY and CDR2 SVGAGI (reference sequence). The V end lost 6 bases, the J end lost 3 bases, and 8 bases lay between the germline ends. This CDR3 is 13 amino acids long. The CDR3 loop reads CASRWGSNEKLFF. In DNA form, the CDR3 reads TGTGCCAGCAGGTGGGGGTCTAATGAAAAACTGTTTTTT.

This clone occurred once. The chain uses TRBV28 and TRBJ1-5; no clear D gene. V was cut by 3 bases and J by 6 bases, with 6 bases left in between. CDR3 length: 12 residues. Germline loops: CDR1 MDHEN, CDR2 SYDVKM. CDR3 sequence reads: CASSFGSQPQHF. The CDR3 DNA reads as TGTGCCAGCAGTTTTGGGAGTCAGCCCCAGCATTTT.